These 25 T cell receptor beta chains were sequenced from one sample in a study of sequential checkpoint blockade in melanoma. Clones were sequenced by immunoSEQ multiplex PCR, and TCRdb holds only the in-frame ones, with some missing. The sample has 15,000 or so clones, just under 95% seen once. Treatment indicated: randomized to nivolumab then ipilimumab (arm A) or the reverse (arm B). This specimen consisted of CD8+ T cells sorted from blood (inferred from file names), obtained from a patient given nivolumab and ipilimumab in sequence. The receptors come from a human donor with melanoma.

DNA of the CDR3: TGTGCCAGCAGTATTCAGGGGATCAAATCTTCACCCCTCCACTTT. It yields the protein CASSIQGIKSSPLHF. This chain uses TRBV28 with TRBJ1-6; TRBD1 is a possible D gene (6 bases). Trimming stripped 5 bases from V and 9 bases from J, with 17 bases between. Germline-derived CDR1 and CDR2 are MDHEN and SYDVKM. The CDR3 has 15 amino acids.

This chain connects TRBV7-6 to TRBJ2-7; 11 bases fit TRBD2. Looked up from germline, CDR1 is SGHVS and CDR2 is FNYEAQ. The length of the CDR3 is 18 residues. With 0 bases clipped from V and 3 bases from J, the junction kept 10 bases outside the gene matches. CDR3 sequence (DNA): TGTGCCAGCAGCTTAGCAGAAGCCGGGACTAGCGGAGTCTACGAGCAGTACTTC. Its translation is CASSLAEAGTSGVYEQYF.

This rearrangement joins TRBV15 to TRBJ2-7; TRBD1 matches at 7 bases. V was clipped by 2 bases and J by 0 bases; unmatched bases: 4. CDR1 is LNHNV, CDR2 YYDKDF, per germline (reference sequence). The CDR3 is made up of 15 amino acids. Here the CDR3 DNA reads TGTGCCACCAGCAGATTAAGGGACAGCTCCTACGAGCAGTACTTC. Its translation is CATSRLRDSSYEQYF.

This clone was observed once. The J gene is TRBJ2-7, the V gene TRBV2, with 7 bases aligning to TRBD2. The CDR3 is 15 amino acids. J gave up 2 bases and V 6 bases, and 10 bases lay outside the gene matches. Per the germline V gene, CDR1 is SNHLY and CDR2 is FYNNEI. Here the CDR3 DNA reads TGTGCCAGCAGGGCCGCTAGCGGAAGTACCTACGAGCAGTACTTC. This encodes CASRAASGSTYEQYF.

This chain links TRBV13 with TRBJ1-1; D is unresolved. CDR3 size: 15 residues. Trimming took off 1 base at V and 0 bases at J, with 9 bases between the two ends. Germline V gene sequence: CDR1 PRHDT, CDR2 FYEKMQ (reference sequence). The chain's CDR3 is CASSLAAVLNTEAFF. The CDR3 DNA follows: TGTGCCAGCAGCTTAGCCGCGGTCCTGAACACTGAAGCTTTCTTT.

V and J are TRBV28 and TRBJ1-2; 7 bases are shared with TRBD1. After removal of 4 bases from V and 5 bases from J, the junction contained 10 bases not matched to a gene. There are 15 residues in the CDR3. Germline CDR1 reads MDHEN; CDR2 reads SYDVKM. The CDR3 protein is CASSSWTGPDYGYTF. The CDR3 DNA is TGTGCCAGCAGTTCCTGGACAGGCCCGGATTATGGCTACACCTTC.

This rearrangement joins TRBV11-2 to TRBJ1-5, with 8 bases lining up with TRBD1. This CDR3 is built from 15 residues. The ends lost 1 base at V and 6 bases at J; junction bases unmatched: 5. Looked up from germline, CDR1 is SGHAT and CDR2 is FQNNGV. CDR3 residues: CASSLVTGGGQPQHF. DNA of the CDR3: TGTGCCAGCAGCTTAGTAACAGGGGGGGGTCAGCCCCAGCATTTT.

The V call is TRBV27, the J call TRBJ2-7, with a weak D call TRBD2 (7 bases). Germline V gene sequence: CDR1 MNHEY, CDR2 SMNVEV (reference sequence). The ends were cut back, 11 bases at V and 5 bases at J, with 16 bases in the middle. The CDR3 loop spans 12 amino acids. In nucleotides, the CDR3 is TGTGCCTTGGGGGGGCACGAGAACGAGCAGTACGTC. This sequence encodes CALGGHENEQYV.

The gene calls are TRBV30 and TRBJ2-7; 13 bases are a match to TRBD2. The CDR3 consists of 15 residues. The V and J ends lost 3 bases and 2 bases, in that order; junction bases with no gene match: 4. Germline V gene data show CDR1 as GTSNPN and CDR2 as SVGIG (reference sequence). The CDR3 here is CAWREGLAGPYEQYF. The DNA for the CDR3 is TGTGCCTGGAGGGAGGGACTAGCGGGGCCCTACGAGCAGTACTTC. Full variable domain (missing parts from reference TRBV30 and TRBJ2-7): SQTIHQWPATLVQPVGSPLSLECTVEGTSNPNLYWYRQAAGRGLQLLFYSVGIGQISSEVPQNLSASRPQDRQFILSSKKLLLSDSGFYLCAWREGLAGPYEQYFGPGTRLTVT.

This chain connects TRBV29-1 to TRBJ2-7, with 7 bases aligning to TRBD1. The germline gives CDR1 SQVTM, CDR2 ANQGSEA. The ends lost 4 bases at V and 2 bases at J; junction bases unmatched: 8. This CDR3 has 14 residues. CDR3 bases: TGCAGCGTTGCCCCGACAGGGAGCCCCTACGAGCAGTACTTC. Translation gives CSVAPTGSPYEQYF.

This rearrangement joins TRBV6-5 to TRBJ2-2, with a possible D match to TRBD2 (5 bases). Germline V gene sequence: CDR1 MNHEY, CDR2 SVGAGI. There are 14 residues in the CDR3. V lost 1 base to trimming and J lost 6 bases, with 9 bases between them. The DNA of the CDR3 is TGTGCCAGCAGTTACTGGGGAGACGCCGGGGAGCTGTTTTTT. Its translation is CASSYWGDAGELFF.

The chain employs TRBV6-5 and TRBJ1-2; 7 nucleotides match TRBD1. CDR1 and CDR2 from the germline V gene are MNHEY and SVGAGI. This CDR3 has 15 residues. V was pared by 0 bases and J by 4 bases, with 5 bases of the junction left unmatched. For the CDR3, the DNA is TGTGCCAGCAGTTACTCGGCGGGACAGCTCTATGGCTACACCTTC. It translates to CASSYSAGQLYGYTF.

The rearrangement uses TRBV2 and TRBJ1-1; 7 nucleotides line up with TRBD1. The CDR3 sequence is 12 residues long. Trimming cost V 2 bases and J 8 bases; bases outside gene matches: 2. Germline values: CDR1 SNHLY, CDR2 FYNNEI. CDR3 region: CASSERQGEAFF. The CDR3 region has the DNA TGTGCCAGCAGTGAACGACAGGGCGAAGCTTTCTTT.

This chain links TRBV9 with TRBJ2-7; no firm D call. Trimming pared 0 bases from V and 1 base from J, leaving 8 bases between. Germline V lookup: CDR1 SGDLS, CDR2 YYNGEE. The CDR3 is 14 amino acids. CDR3 in amino acids: CASSVGFRSYEQYF. As DNA, the CDR3 is TGTGCCAGCAGCGTAGGGTTCCGGTCCTACGAGCAGTACTTC.

The rearrangement uses TRBV27 and TRBJ1-2; D call uncertain. The CDR3 sequence is 11 residues long. Germline CDR1 is MNHEY and CDR2 is SMNVEV (reference sequence). With 3 bases removed from V and 6 bases from J, the gap between germline ends came to 5 bases. The CDR3 reads CASSFYHGYTF. The CDR3 DNA reads as TGTGCCAGCAGTTTCTACCATGGCTACACCTTC.

The chain links TRBV27 to TRBJ2-2; TRBD2 might be the D (7 bases). Germline V gives CDR1 MNHEY, CDR2 SMNVEV (reference sequence). CDR3 length: 14 amino acids. V was pared by 5 bases and J by 7 bases, with 14 bases between. The chain's CDR3 is CASSRLAQGGELFF. The CDR3 coding sequence is TGTGCCAGCAGTCGACTAGCACAGGGCGGGGAGCTGTTTTTT.

The gene calls are TRBV7-3 and TRBJ2-7; TRBD1 matches at 10 bases. The germline gives CDR1 SGHTA, CDR2 FQGTGA. There are 16 residues in the CDR3. With 1 base clipped from V and 4 bases from J, the junction kept 7 bases outside the gene matches. CDR3 sequence: CASSLKSRQGAYEQYF. DNA of the CDR3: TGTGCCAGCAGCTTAAAAAGTAGACAGGGGGCTTACGAGCAGTACTTC.

The chain is built from TRBV7-8 and TRBJ2-7, with D possibly matching TRBD1 (6 bases). The CDR3 has 15 amino acids. Germline-derived CDR1 and CDR2 are SGHVS and FQNEAQ. V gave up 5 bases and J gave up 1 base, with 15 bases separating them. CDR3 loop: CASSQGQGPSYEQYV. The CDR3 DNA reads as TGTGCCAGCAGCCAAGGGCAGGGGCCTTCCTACGAGCAGTACGTC.

This chain connects TRBV6-5 to TRBJ1-4; perhaps TRBD1 as D (6 bases). Germline assignment: CDR1 MNHEY and CDR2 SVGAGI. V lost 4 bases, J lost 3 bases, and 15 bases lay in between. The CDR3 extends over 16 amino acids. CDR3 DNA sequence: TGTGCCAGCAGTTCCCAACTACAGGGTTCTAATGAAAAACTGTTTTTT. This gives the protein CASSSQLQGSNEKLFF.

Only one count was recorded for this clone. The rearrangement uses TRBV19 and TRBJ1-5, with 8 bases that match TRBD1. Germline CDR1 LNHDA, CDR2 SQIVND (reference sequence). V lost 3 bases, J lost 8 bases, and 18 bases stayed unmatched. The CDR3 has 18 residues. The CDR3 reads CASSIIRGQVYSGKPQHF. CDR3 coding DNA: TGTGCCAGTAGTATTATTAGGGGACAGGTGTACTCAGGGAAGCCCCAGCATTTT.

The chain carries TRBV19 and TRBJ1-2, with a tentative D call TRBD1 (5 bases). This CDR3 contains 13 residues. Per germline, CDR1 LNHDA and CDR2 SQIVND (reference sequence). V was clipped by 7 bases and J by 6 bases, with 15 bases between them. CDR3 sequence reads: CASTPDSSHGYTF. CDR3 coding DNA: TGTGCCAGTACTCCTGACAGCTCTCATGGCTACACCTTC.

V and J are TRBV18 and TRBJ1-1; 9 positions match TRBD1. With V trimmed by 6 bases and J by 3 bases, 2 bases remained unmatched. This CDR3 is 13 amino acids long. CDR1 is KGHSH and CDR2 is LQKENI in the germline V gene. In DNA, the CDR3 is TGTGCCAGCTCTACAGGGGGCTACACTGAAGCTTTCTTT. Its protein product is CASSTGGYTEAFF.

V and J are TRBV30 and TRBJ1-4; D is perhaps TRBD1 (6 bases). The CDR3 length is 12 residues. Germline V gives CDR1 GTSNPN, CDR2 SVGIG (reference sequence). Between the trimmed V and J ends, which lost 3 bases and 15 bases, there was a span of 17 bases. The CDR3 DNA sequence: TGTGCCTGGAGCACGGGACACCCGGAGTTGTTTTTT. Protein sequence: CAWSTGHPELFF.

CDR3 coding DNA: TGTGCCAGCTCGCCCGAAGGTTGGACAGGGAAGCCCCAGCATTTT. Its translation is CASSPEGWTGKPQHF. V is TRBV19 and J is TRBJ1-5, with 8 bases identical to TRBD1. Germline V gives CDR1 LNHDA, CDR2 SQIVND (reference sequence). The CDR3 is 15 amino acids. The V segment lost 9 bases and the J segment 8 bases; nucleotides outside the gene matches: 15.

A single count supports this clone. The genes are TRBV6-5 and TRBJ1-1; 7 bases fit TRBD1. Germline CDR1 and CDR2: MNHEY and SVGAGI. V lost 4 bases and J lost 1; bases outside the gene matches: 3. The CDR3 has 14 residues. CDR3 in amino acids: CASSFGTANTEAFF. As DNA, the CDR3 is TGTGCCAGCAGTTTCGGGACAGCGAACACTGAAGCTTTCTTT.